This is a list of T cell receptor beta chains from one sample in a study of T cell clusters in autoimmune cytopenias. TCRdb processed the multiplex PCR reads again and assigns one entry to each CDR3 protein, with no DNA. Its table lists about 8,300 distinct CDR3 sequences. The sequenced sample consisted of peripheral blood. Receptors originate from a human donor with an autoimmune cytopenia or autoimmune hepatitis (not recorded which). CDR3s include the opening cysteine and the closing phenylalanine or tryptophan. Rows may omit the clone size; those that give it use once, few, many or a size class.

clone_size j_call v_call cdr3_length cdr3_aa
. TRBJ1-3 TRBV13 15 CASSLTRSSGNTIYF
medium-sized TRBJ2-3 TRBV29-1 15 CSVPWSSGNTDTQYF
. TRBJ1-5 TRBV6-5 13 CASSYSYNQPQHF
. TRBJ1-5 TRBV20-1 15 CSARHLGQRNQPQHF
medium-sized TRBJ1-3 TRBV15 13 CATSIPSGNTIYF
medium-sized TRBJ2-1 TRBV18 12 CASSPRDDEQFF
. TRBJ2-3 TRBV2 15 CASSGGQAPTDTQYF
. TRBJ2-1 TRBV12-3/TRBV12-4 13 CASSLGHYNEQFF
medium-sized TRBJ2-5 TRBV5-4 14 CASAHGGERETQYF
. TRBJ1-1 TRBV5-4 12 CASSGGQGLAFF